These 23 T cell receptor beta chains were sequenced from one sample in a study of cytomegalovirus exposure and HLA in healthy donors. The primer mix had 60 Vbeta and 13 Jbeta primers. Sequenced by immunoSEQ multiplex PCR; TCRdb stores in-frame clones only, minus some. The sample lists more than 95,000 clones, around 80% seen once, with over 3.5% in the top ten. The sequencing input was PBMCs. These receptors originate from a man between 25 and 39 years old in good health and CMV-seropositive.

Comment on this clone: The junction differs from germline at one of its ends, possibly a read error. The chain has TRBV7-9 and TRBJ2-1; 8 bases are shared with TRBD1. The V gene's germline CDR1 is SEHNR and CDR2 FQNEAQ (reference sequence). The CDR3 is 15 amino acids. CDR3 in amino acids: CSSSPRTGKDNEQFF. The CDR3 DNA follows: TGTTCCAGCAGCCCCCGGACAGGGAAAGATAATGAGCAGTTCTTC.

The chain combines TRBV11-2 with TRBJ2-3; D not certain. Germline V CDR1 and CDR2: SGHAT, FQNNGV. V gave up 2 bases and J gave up 2 bases, with 2 bases separating them. CDR3 length: 12 residues. This CDR3 is CASSLYTDTQYF. CDR3 nucleotides: TGTGCCAGCAGCTTATACACAGATACGCAGTATTTT.

The chain has TRBV29-1 and TRBJ2-7; 13 bases are a match to TRBD2. Unmatched junction bases numbered 3, after V lost 8 bases and J lost 5 bases. The CDR3 sequence is 12 residues long. Germline CDR1 reads SQVTM; CDR2 reads ANQGSEA. CDR3 sequence reads: CSTSGRAHEQYF. The CDR3 bases are TGCAGCACTAGCGGGAGGGCCCACGAGCAGTACTTC.

This chain joins TRBV7-9 and TRBJ2-1, with 7 bases aligning to TRBD1. Looked up from germline, CDR1 is SEHNR and CDR2 is FQNEAQ (reference sequence). The CDR3 has 14 amino acids. V shed 5 bases and J 6 bases; nucleotides not matched to a gene: 7. For the CDR3, the DNA is TGTGCCAGCAGCACCAGGGGGTCGGGCAATGAGCAGTTCTTC. Protein: CASSTRGSGNEQFF.

The CDR3 reads CASSSQPGQGGYGYTF. In DNA, the CDR3 is TGTGCCAGCAGTTCACAACCGGGACAGGGGGGCTATGGCTACACCTTC. The rearrangement uses TRBV6-6 and TRBJ1-2; TRBD1 matches at 11 bases. Germline CDR1 and CDR2: MNHNY and SVGAGI (reference sequence). V gave up 4 bases and J gave up 4 bases; unmatched junction bases: 8. The CDR3 consists of 16 residues.

The J gene is TRBJ2-3, the V gene TRBV9; D might be TRBD2 (5 bases). CDR1 is SGDLS, CDR2 YYNGEE, per germline. The CDR3 is made up of 15 amino acids. V lost 2 bases and J lost 0, with 10 bases in between. DNA for the CDR3: TGTGCCAGCAGCGTCGGGATAACTAGCACAGATACGCAGTATTTT. Residues: CASSVGITSTDTQYF.

The chain recombines TRBV5-6 with TRBJ2-2; D unclear. Trimming shortened V by 0 bases and J by 1 base, and 4 bases separated the two germline ends. This CDR3 region has 14 residues. Looked up from germline, CDR1 is SGHDT and CDR2 is YYEEEE. The CDR3 spells CASSLGLNTGELFF. In DNA form, the CDR3 reads TGTGCCAGCAGCTTGGGACTGAACACCGGGGAGCTGTTTTTT.

The chain couples TRBV5-4 to TRBJ1-1; D is unresolved. This CDR3 has 15 residues. Germline assignment: CDR1 SGHNT and CDR2 YYREEE (reference sequence). Trimming left V 0 bases short and J 0 bases short, with 9 bases between. The CDR3: CASSLGGEMNTEAFF. In DNA form, the CDR3 reads TGTGCCAGCAGCTTGGGTGGAGAAATGAACACTGAAGCTTTCTTT.

V is TRBV9 and J is TRBJ1-1, with a possible D match to TRBD1 (5 bases). The germline gives CDR1 SGDLS, CDR2 YYNGEE. The CDR3 covers 14 residues. V gave up 3 bases and J gave up 11 bases, with 20 bases separating them. The CDR3 DNA reads as TGTGCCAGCAGCGAAACTGGACAACCGCTGAGGGCTTTCTTT. Protein: CASSETGQPLRAFF.

This clone was counted a few times. The chain recombines TRBV15 with TRBJ2-7; TRBD1 might be the D (7 bases). The CDR3 extends over 15 amino acids. Trimming took 8 bases from V and 0 from J, leaving 17 bases between them. Germline CDR1 is LNHNV and CDR2 is YYDKDF (reference sequence). The CDR3 sequence: CATRKNRGGSYEQYF. The CDR3 bases are TGTGCCACCCGTAAAAACAGGGGAGGCTCCTACGAGCAGTACTTC.

The V and J genes are TRBV4-2 and TRBJ1-1, with TRBD1 matching 8 bases. In germline, CDR1 is LGHNA, CDR2 YNFKEQ. V dropped 0 bases and J dropped 11; count of bases not matched to a gene: 8. The CDR3 has 14 amino acids. The DNA for the CDR3 is TGTGCCAGCAGCCAAGATCGGTCCAGGGGGCATGCTTTCTTT. This sequence encodes CASSQDRSRGHAFF.

As to this clone: Germline and junction disagree at one end, which may indicate a read error. This chain uses TRBV7-2 with TRBJ2-7; 9 bases line up with TRBD1. Germline CDR1 is SGHTA and CDR2 is FQGNSA. This CDR3 comprises 16 residues. The chain's CDR3 is CASSLARDRALYGQYF. DNA of the CDR3: TGTGCCAGCAGCTTAGCGCGGGACAGGGCTCTCTACGGGCAGTACTTC. The full variable domain, rest sourced from reference TRBV7-2 and TRBJ2-7, is GAGVSQSPSNKVTEKGKDVELRCDPISGHTALYWYRQSLGQGLEFLIYFQGNSAPDKSGLPSDRFSAERTGGSVSTLTIQRTQQEDSAVYLCASSLARDRALYGQYFGPGTRLTVT.

This clone was recorded a few times. This chain joins TRBV11-2 and TRBJ2-1; TRBD1 is a possible D gene (7 bases). Trimming took 3 bases from V and 6 from J, leaving 21 bases between them. Germline V CDR1 and CDR2: SGHAT, FQNNGV. The CDR3 is 17 residues long. The CDR3 loop reads CASSLYSGGGRVNEQFF. The CDR3, as DNA: TGTGCCAGCAGCTTGTACTCCGGAGGGGGCAGGGTCAATGAGCAGTTCTTC.

This clone was detected only once. This chain links TRBV6-6 with TRBJ2-5; TRBD1 matches 10 bases. The trim removed 6 bases at V and 5 bases at J, leaving 9 bases unmatched. This CDR3 comprises 15 residues. Germline V lookup: CDR1 MNHNY, CDR2 SVGAGI (reference sequence). CDR3 in amino acids: CASSPGTGVPETQYF. The DNA for the CDR3 is TGTGCCAGCAGCCCCGGGACAGGGGTCCCTGAGACCCAGTACTTC.

This chain uses TRBV4-3 with TRBJ2-7, with D maybe TRBD2 (6 bases). Trimming removed 3 bases from V and 0 bases from J, with 18 bases in between. This CDR3 has 17 amino acids. The V gene's germline CDR1 is LGHNA and CDR2 YSLEER. The CDR3 spells CASSHDLPRGSSYEQYF. The CDR3 region has the DNA TGCGCCAGCAGCCACGACCTCCCCCGGGGGAGCTCCTACGAGCAGTACTTC.

This chain links TRBV11-2 with TRBJ1-2; unclear D gene. With 3 bases removed from V and 2 bases from J, the gap between germline ends came to 10 bases. Per the germline V gene, CDR1 is SGHAT and CDR2 is FQNNGV. CDR3 length: 14 amino acids. The chain's CDR3 is CASSFFGGNYGYTF. DNA of the CDR3: TGTGCCAGCAGCTTCTTTGGAGGGAACTATGGCTACACCTTC.

On this clone itself: The junction departs from germline at one end; a sequencing error may be responsible. The chain recombines TRBV6-4 with TRBJ2-6; TRBD1 is a possible D gene (5 bases). The CDR3 covers 14 residues. Germline V gene lookup returns CDR1 MRHNA and CDR2 SNTAGT. CDR3: CASSEVSGANGLTF. Here the CDR3 DNA reads TGTGCCAGCAGTGAGGTGTCTGGGGCCAACGGCCTGACTTTC.

J is TRBJ2-7 and V is TRBV6-6, with TRBD2 matching 8 bases. With V trimmed by 5 bases and J by 3 bases, 12 bases remained unmatched. This CDR3 contains 16 residues. In germline, CDR1 is MNHNY, CDR2 SVGAGI (reference sequence). CDR3: CASSTIDRGGYYEQYF. The CDR3 DNA follows: TGTGCCAGCAGTACAATTGATCGGGGGGGCTACTACGAGCAGTACTTC.

CDR3 sequence (DNA): TGTGCCAGCAGCTTAGGACTAGCGGCCAACCTAGTGGCAGATACGCAGTATTTT. Residues: CASSLGLAANLVADTQYF. The rearrangement joins TRBV5-4 to TRBJ2-3, with 10 positions matching TRBD2. CDR1 is SGHNT and CDR2 is YYREEE in the germline V gene (reference sequence). Trimming removed 2 bases from V and 4 bases from J; junction bases left unmatched: 13. This CDR3 comprises 18 residues.

This clone was counted a single time. The chain links TRBV6-1 to TRBJ2-7; weak D call: TRBD1 (5 bases). The CDR3 covers 17 residues. The germline V and J ends were trimmed by 0 bases and 1 base, with 16 bases remaining between them. CDR1 and CDR2 (germline): MNHNS, SASEGT. The CDR3 loop is CASSEANRIDRSYEQYF. The CDR3 nucleotides read TGTGCCAGCAGTGAAGCGAACCGCATAGACAGATCCTACGAGCAGTACTTC.

The CDR3 loop is CASSLASGTDTQYF. DNA for the CDR3: TGTGCCAGCAGCTTAGCTAGCGGCACAGATACGCAGTATTTT. The chain recombines TRBV7-2 with TRBJ2-3; possible D gene TRBD2, 5 bases. CDR1 is SGHTA, CDR2 FQGNSA, per germline. The CDR3 sequence is 14 residues long. The V gene lost 0 bases and the J gene lost 1 base, with 5 bases spanning the gap.

The J gene is TRBJ2-2, the V gene TRBV5-1, with 7 nucleotides matching TRBD1. The CDR3 consists of 17 residues. Germline CDR1 reads SGHRS; CDR2 reads YFSETQ. V gave up 5 bases and J gave up 0 bases; unmatched junction bases: 10. The CDR3 spells CASRGGRGSTNTGELFF. The CDR3 region has the DNA TGCGCCAGCAGAGGAGGCAGGGGGTCGACGAACACCGGGGAGCTGTTTTTT. Supplemented by reference TRBV5-1 and TRBJ2-2, the full variable domain reads KAGVTQTPRYLIKTRGQQVTLSCSPISGHRSVSWYQQTPGQGLQFLFEYFSETQRNKGNFPGRFSGRQFSNSRSEMNVSTLELGDSALYLCASRGGRGSTNTGELFFGEGSRLTVL.

The V call is TRBV4-2, the J call TRBJ2-7; TRBD2 is a possible D gene (6 bases). Trimming stripped 4 bases from V and 4 bases from J, with 14 bases between. Germline CDR1 is LGHNA and CDR2 is YNFKEQ. The CDR3 totals 14 residues. As DNA, the CDR3 is TGTGCCAGCAGCCGACTAGGCGGGGTGTACGAGCAGTACTTC. Translated, it gives CASSRLGGVYEQYF.